The 6 T cell receptor beta chains presented below share a single source sample, sequenced in a study of response to subunit inactivated influenza vaccine. TCRdb called the RT-PCR reads again in MiXCR, with one record for every CDR3 protein. The sample lists approximately 530,000 distinct CDR3 sequences, approximately 12% occurring once. The material was PBMCs from blood, obtained 45 days after vaccination. The receptor source for this set is a man over 45 who received an inactivated influenza vaccine.

This clonotype was seen only a few times. V is TRBV7-2 and J is TRBJ2-1; D might be TRBD1 or TRBD2, each matching 5 bases. Germline-derived CDR1 and CDR2 are SGHTA and FQGNSA. V was trimmed by 0 bases and J by 0 bases, leaving 9 bases between them. The CDR3 is 16 amino acids. CDR3 region: CASSLAGTDSYNEQFF. In DNA, the CDR3 is TGTGCCAGCAGCTTAGCGGGGACGGACTCCTACAATGAGCAGTTCTTC. Looking up the rest from reference TRBV7-2 and TRBJ2-1 gives the full variable domain: GAGVSQSPSNKVTEKGKDVELRCDPISGHTALYWYRQSLGQGLEFLIYFQGNSAPDKSGLPSDRFSAERTGGSVSTLTIQRTQQEDSAVYLCASSLAGTDSYNEQFFGPGTRLTVL.

This clonotype was observed a handful of times. The V and J genes are TRBV9 and TRBJ2-3; the match to TRBD1 covers 9 bases. V lost 4 bases to trimming and J lost 2 bases; unmatched junction nucleotides: 8. The CDR3 is 16 amino acids. The germline V gene has CDR1 SGDLS and CDR2 YYNGEE. The CDR3 spells CASSLGDRAPTDTQYF. The CDR3 DNA reads TGTGCCAGCAGCCTGGGGGACAGGGCCCCCACAGATACGCAGTATTTT.

The V and J genes are TRBV6-5 and TRBJ1-5; 7 nucleotides match TRBD1. Losses at the gene ends were 4 bases for V and 5 bases for J; bases not matched to a gene: 2. Germline CDR1 and CDR2: MNHEY and SVGAGI. This CDR3 contains 13 residues. CDR3 protein: CASSSRGDQPQHF. The DNA of the CDR3 is TGTGCCAGCAGTTCCAGGGGGGATCAGCCCCAGCATTTT.

This clonotype came up once. The rearrangement joins TRBV18 to TRBJ1-1; no clear D. V lost 0 bases to trimming and J lost 9 bases, with 11 bases between them. The germline V gene has CDR1 KGHSH and CDR2 LQKENI. This CDR3 has 13 residues. The CDR3 DNA follows: TGTGCCAGCTCACCACCTTCTGCCGCGCAAGCTTTCTTT. It is translated as CASSPPSAAQAFF.

About this clonotype: A read error is possible here, since a much larger clone lies one base away. The V gene is TRBV28, the J gene TRBJ1-5; no definite D call. Germline CDR1 MDHEN, CDR2 SYDVKM. The length of the CDR3 is 15 residues. Trimming pared 4 bases from V and 0 bases from J, leaving 10 bases between. CDR3 bases: TGTGCCAGCAGTTCCGACACTTATAGCAATCAGCCCCAGCATTTT. Its translation is CASSSDTYSNQPQHF.

This clonotype was counted many times. The gene calls are TRBV7-8 and TRBJ2-1; D ambiguous. V lost 6 bases and J 2 bases, leaving 11 bases between the germline ends. CDR3 length: 14 amino acids. The germline V gene encodes CDR1 SGHVS and CDR2 FQNEAQ. The CDR3 sequence is CASSPHNAYNEQFF. The CDR3 DNA sequence: TGTGCCAGCAGTCCCCATAACGCCTACAATGAGCAGTTCTTC.